The entry below gives a single TCR beta chain sequence along with its context. In the authors' workflow: Reference gene primer amplification yielded estimated nucleated cell counts. TCRdb keeps only in-frame clones here, not all; method: immunoSEQ multiplex PCR. V and J calls and clone size are those listed in that table; D and trimming were worked out from the DNA. The sample includes 200,000 to 250,000 clones, just under 90% of them seen just once. The CDR3 is 14 amino acids. J gave up 4 bases and V 3 bases, and 3 bases lay outside the gene matches. Germline V gene sequence: CDR1 KGHSH, CDR2 LQKENI. This record belongs to a study of blood T cell repertoires in COVID-19. Study overall: COVID-19 samples, acute and convalescent, were from the United States, Italy and Spain. T cells, B-cell-depleted T cells, or PBMCs provided the cDNA or gDNA that served as material.

The receptor's source is a man in his 60s who had recovered from COVID-19. Sequencing was performed on peripheral blood. The chain carries TRBV18 and TRBJ2-3; 8 nucleotides agree with TRBD2. The CDR3 sequence is CASSPGTRSDTQYF. The CDR3 DNA reads TGTGCCAGCTCACCCGGGACTAGATCAGATACGCAGTATTTT.